This T cell receptor beta chain was sequenced during a study of blood T cell repertoires in COVID-19. In the study overall: Researchers got acute and convalescent COVID-19 samples from the United States, Italy and Spain. Nucleic acid was either cDNA or gDNA, and it came from T cells, B-cell-depleted T cells, or PBMCs.

TCRdb keeps only in-frame clones here, not all; method: immunoSEQ multiplex PCR. Of tens of thousands of clones listed, around 86% are singletons. CDR1 MNHEY and CDR2 SVGAGI come from the germline V gene. V trimming: 6 bases; J trimming: 7 bases; junction bases outside the gene matches: 6. The length of the CDR3 is 14 residues. The sample comprised peripheral blood. The clonotype comes from a man older than 75 with active or convalescent COVID-19. The J gene is TRBJ1-5, the V gene TRBV6-5; 10 nucleotides agree with TRBD1. The CDR3 sequence is CASRETGGGQPQHF. For the CDR3, the DNA is TGTGCCAGCAGGGAGACAGGGGGCGGGCAGCCCCAGCATTTT.